These 27 T cell receptor beta chains were all obtained from the same sample, sequenced in a study of T cell changes during pregnancy in multiple sclerosis. Here immunoSEQ multiplex PCR was the method, and the copy in TCRdb shows in-frame clones only, minus some. The sample yields more than 70,000 clones, under 95% seen once. Sequenced here: peripheral blood, sampled before pregnancy. These receptors originate from a female donor with multiple sclerosis, enrolled in a pregnancy study.

In its sample, this clone was seen once. This chain links TRBV28 with TRBJ1-1; D possibly corresponds to TRBD1 (6 bases). The CDR3 contains 13 residues. CDR1 is MDHEN, CDR2 SYDVKM, per germline. V was shortened by 6 bases and J by 1 base, with 9 bases between the two germline ends. The CDR3 DNA is TGTGCCAGCAGGGGACATTCGAACACTGAAGCTTTCTTT. This sequence encodes CASRGHSNTEAFF.

The V and J genes are TRBV11-3 and TRBJ2-3; the match to TRBD1 covers 7 bases. Germline V lookup: CDR1 SGHNT, CDR2 YENEEA. The CDR3 is made up of 15 amino acids. The V and J ends lost 5 bases and 3 bases, in that order; junction bases with no gene match: 8. In nucleotides, the CDR3 is TGTGCCAGCAGCCAACAGGGGTCTGGGACAGATACGCAGTATTTT. Translated, it gives CASSQQGSGTDTQYF.

The chain links TRBV5-1 to TRBJ2-2; TRBD2 matches at 10 bases. The germline gives CDR1 SGHRS, CDR2 YFSETQ. Losses at the gene ends were 3 bases for V and 4 bases for J; bases not matched to a gene: 6. This CDR3 has 16 amino acids. The CDR3 bases are TGCGCCAGCAGCTCGAAGCGGGAGGGCGTCACCGGGGAGCTGTTTTTT. This translates into CASSSKREGVTGELFF.

The chain combines TRBV21-1 with TRBJ2-3; TRBD2 was called by the table and not checked on the DNA. TRBV21-1 is a pseudogene locus. The CDR3 contains 16 residues. CDR3 bases: TGTGCCAGCAGCAAAGATCTCTACCCCCACACAGATACGCAGTATTTT. Protein product: CASSKDLYPHTDTQYF.

This chain uses TRBV28 with TRBJ2-2; D remains ambiguous. The CDR3 contains 14 residues. V lost 5 bases, J lost 7 bases, and 14 bases lay in between. Germline CDR1 MDHEN, CDR2 SYDVKM. The CDR3 region has the DNA TGTGCCAGCAGTACCAGGCCAGGCGACGGGGAGCTGTTTTTT. It yields the protein CASSTRPGDGELFF.

The rearrangement joins TRBV25-1 to TRBJ2-1, with 12 bases aligning to TRBD2. The CDR3 is 15 residues long. The ends lost 3 bases at V and 8 bases at J; junction bases unmatched: 5. In germline, CDR1 is MGHDK, CDR2 SYGVNS. In DNA, the CDR3 is TGTGCCAGCAGTGATGGGCTAGCGGGGGGGCATGAGCAGTTCTTC. This encodes CASSDGLAGGHEQFF. Together with reference TRBV25-1 and TRBJ2-1, the CDR3 gives the full variable domain: EADIYQTPRYLVIGTGKKITLECSQTMGHDKMYWYQQDPGMELHLIHYSYGVNSTEKGDLSSESTVSRIRTEHFPLTLESARPSHTSQYLCASSDGLAGGHEQFFGPGTRLTVL.

This clone has a single count. The gene calls are TRBV6-6 and TRBJ1-2; 9 bases line up with TRBD1. CDR1 and CDR2 (germline): MNHNY, SVGAGI (reference sequence). Trimming at V came to 3 bases and at J to 1 base, leaving 3 bases not matched to a gene. The CDR3 loop spans 15 amino acids. CDR3 protein: CASSYEDRGNYGYTF. The CDR3 DNA sequence: TGTGCCAGCAGTTATGAGGACAGGGGTAACTATGGCTACACCTTC.

Written as DNA, the CDR3 is TGTGCCAGCAGCTTAGGGACACTCACTGGAAACACCATATATTTT. This codes for CASSLGTLTGNTIYF. The V gene is TRBV7-8, the J gene TRBJ1-3; D perhaps matches TRBD1 (5 bases). The CDR3 covers 15 residues. V gave up 1 base and J gave up 2 bases, with 9 bases separating them. CDR1 is SGHVS and CDR2 is FQNEAQ in the germline V gene.

This chain joins TRBV2 and TRBJ2-2; 12 bases align to TRBD2. The CDR3 covers 16 residues. Trimming took 6 bases from V and 5 from J; bases not matched to a gene: 7. Germline assignment: CDR1 SNHLY and CDR2 FYNNEI. The CDR3, as DNA: TGTGCCAGCAGCCCGACTAGCGGGAGATTTACCGGGGAGCTGTTTTTT. Its translation is CASSPTSGRFTGELFF.

The V gene is TRBV9, the J gene TRBJ2-2, with D perhaps matching TRBD2 (5 bases). V was clipped by 2 bases and J by 7 bases, with 6 bases between them. This CDR3 is built from 12 residues. CDR1 SGDLS and CDR2 YYNGEE come from the germline V gene. The CDR3 nucleotides read TGTGCCAGCAGCGTCGGAGGCGGGGAGCTGTTTTTT. This codes for CASSVGGGELFF.

This clone came up once. V gene TRBV6-5 combines with J gene TRBJ2-3; no definite D call. The V gene's germline CDR1 is MNHEY and CDR2 SVGAGI. Trimming cost V 2 bases and J 0 bases, with 9 bases left between them. The length of the CDR3 is 15 residues. As DNA, the CDR3 is TGTGCCAGCAGTTACGGAGCGCCTAGCACAGATACGCAGTATTTT. Protein: CASSYGAPSTDTQYF.

This rearrangement joins TRBV27 to TRBJ1-4, with TRBD1 matching 9 bases. The CDR3 covers 19 residues. The V and J ends lost 6 bases and 0 bases, in that order; junction bases with no gene match: 14. CDR1 MNHEY and CDR2 SMNVEV come from the germline V gene (reference sequence). The CDR3 bases are TGTGCCAGCAGGTCCCTATCCGGGACAGGGAAATCAACTAATGAAAAACTGTTTTTT. This gives the protein CASRSLSGTGKSTNEKLFF. Looking up the rest from reference TRBV27 and TRBJ1-4 gives the full variable domain: EAQVTQNPRYLITVTGKKLTVTCSQNMNHEYMSWYRQDPGLGLRQIYYSMNVEVTDKGDVPEGYKVSRKEKRNFPLILESPSPNQTSLYFCASRSLSGTGKSTNEKLFFGSGTQLSVL.

This sequence joins TRBV9 and TRBJ1-2; D gene unclear. The ends were cut back, 4 bases at V and 0 bases at J, with 16 bases in the middle. Germline assignment: CDR1 SGDLS and CDR2 YYNGEE. The length of the CDR3 is 16 residues. The chain's CDR3 is CASSLGASLANYGYTF. CDR3 sequence (DNA): TGTGCCAGCAGCCTAGGAGCTAGTTTAGCTAACTATGGCTACACCTTC.

This chain joins TRBV9 and TRBJ1-1; D remains unclear. Germline CDR1 reads SGDLS; CDR2 reads YYNGEE. V was trimmed by 0 bases and J by 6 bases, leaving 27 bases between them. This CDR3 contains 19 residues. CDR3 region: CASSVDHGKMPRDFAEAFF. CDR3 nucleotides: TGTGCCAGCAGCGTAGATCACGGGAAGATGCCCCGAGACTTCGCTGAAGCTTTCTTT.

The chain joins TRBV5-1 to TRBJ2-7; tentatively, D is TRBD1 (6 bases). V dropped 3 bases and J dropped 0 bases, with 10 bases sitting between them. This CDR3 has 14 residues. Germline V CDR1 and CDR2: SGHRS, YFSETQ. As DNA, the CDR3 is TGCGCCAGCAGCTCCGGACAGAGCTCCTACGAGCAGTACTTC. Amino acid sequence: CASSSGQSSYEQYF. Full variable domain (missing parts from reference TRBV5-1 and TRBJ2-7): KAGVTQTPRYLIKTRGQQVTLSCSPISGHRSVSWYQQTPGQGLQFLFEYFSETQRNKGNFPGRFSGRQFSNSRSEMNVSTLELGDSALYLCASSSGQSSYEQYFGPGTRLTVT.

The chain links TRBV5-4 to TRBJ1-2, with D maybe TRBD1 (5 bases). The germline V gene encodes CDR1 SGHNT and CDR2 YYREEE (reference sequence). V lost 5 bases, J lost 3 bases, and 17 bases lay in between. The CDR3 loop spans 15 amino acids. The DNA for the CDR3 is TGTGCCAGCAGTTTCCCTGGGGCCCGGGACTATGGCTACACCTTC. This codes for CASSFPGARDYGYTF.

This chain uses TRBV7-2 with TRBJ1-5; 9 nucleotides line up with TRBD1. The germline V gene encodes CDR1 SGHTA and CDR2 FQGNSA. V was pared by 5 bases and J by 0 bases, with 5 bases of the junction left unmatched. This CDR3 spans 16 amino acids. CDR3 amino acids: CASSAGQGYSNQPQHF. CDR3 nucleotides: TGTGCCAGCAGCGCCGGACAGGGGTATAGCAATCAGCCCCAGCATTTT.

This clone is a singleton in its sample. V gene TRBV13 combines with J gene TRBJ1-3, with D possibly TRBD1 on 5 matching bases. The CDR3 has 12 amino acids. Germline CDR1 and CDR2: PRHDT and FYEKMQ (reference sequence). V was clipped by 5 bases and J by 4 bases, with 6 bases between them. CDR3 nucleotides: TGTGCCAGCAGCCGACAGGGAAACACCATATATTTT. Protein sequence: CASSRQGNTIYF. The variable domain in full, with the rest retrieved from reference TRBV13 and TRBJ1-3, is AAGVIQSPRHLIKEKRETATLKCYPIPRHDTVYWYQQGPGQDPQFLISFYEKMQSDKGSIPDRFSAQQFSDYHSELNMSSLELGDSALYFCASSRQGNTIYFGEGSWLTVV.

V and J are TRBV6-5 and TRBJ1-4; 9 nucleotides line up with TRBD1. There are 14 residues in the CDR3. Germline lookup yields CDR1 MNHEY and CDR2 SVGAGI. V shed 6 bases and J 6 bases; nucleotides not matched to a gene: 5. For the CDR3, the DNA is TGTGCCAGCAGGCGACAGGGGGATCATGAAAAACTGTTTTTT. Translated, it gives CASRRQGDHEKLFF.

This clone has just one count. The chain employs TRBV7-9 and TRBJ2-7, with D perhaps matching TRBD2 (6 bases). This CDR3 is built from 15 residues. Trimming pared 6 bases from V and 1 base from J, leaving 16 bases between. Germline V gene lookup returns CDR1 SEHNR and CDR2 FQNEAQ (reference sequence). CDR3 coding DNA: TGTGCCAGCAGAGATTGGGGGGTAAGGTCCTACGAGCAGTACTTC. Translated: CASRDWGVRSYEQYF.

The chain employs TRBV9 and TRBJ2-2, with a possible D match to TRBD1 (5 bases). Per the germline V gene, CDR1 is SGDLS and CDR2 is YYNGEE. Trimming removed 6 bases from V and 0 bases from J, with 12 bases in between. The CDR3 contains 15 residues. CDR3 sequence (DNA): TGTGCCAGCACCCTGGACACTTCGAACACCGGGGAGCTGTTTTTT. This sequence encodes CASTLDTSNTGELFF.

This clone has more than one count but fewer than ten. The chain links TRBV7-2 to TRBJ1-1, with D maybe TRBD1 (5 bases). With 10 bases removed from V and 2 bases from J, the gap between germline ends came to 11 bases. Germline assignment: CDR1 SGHTA and CDR2 FQGNSA. The CDR3 consists of 12 residues. The CDR3 bases are TGTGCCACCAGGACATTCAACACTGAAGCTTTCTTT. This translates into CATRTFNTEAFF.

The CDR3 loop is CASRIFLTSRSGANVLTF. The CDR3 DNA sequence: TGCGCCAGCAGAATATTCTTAACGAGCCGCTCTGGGGCCAACGTCCTGACTTTC. V gene TRBV5-1 combines with J gene TRBJ2-6; D remains ambiguous. Germline-derived CDR1 and CDR2 are SGHRS and YFSETQ. Trimming pared 5 bases from V and 0 bases from J, leaving 18 bases between. The CDR3 is 18 amino acids.

This chain uses TRBV10-3 with TRBJ2-4; 8 nucleotides align to TRBD1. After removal of 2 bases from V and 1 base from J, the junction contained 10 bases not matched to a gene. The germline V gene has CDR1 ENHRY and CDR2 SYGVKD. The CDR3 length is 18 residues. The CDR3, as DNA: TGTGCCATCAGTGAGGGGACAGGTGGGATTAGGGCCAAAAACATTCAGTACTTC. It yields the protein CAISEGTGGIRAKNIQYF.

The chain joins TRBV6-5 to TRBJ1-1; D is possibly TRBD1 (5 bases). The CDR3 length is 14 residues. Germline V gives CDR1 MNHEY, CDR2 SVGAGI. V lost 5 bases to trimming and J lost 0 bases, with 10 bases between them. The CDR3 coding sequence is TGTGCCAGCAGTCAAAAACAGGTGAACACTGAAGCTTTCTTT. It encodes CASSQKQVNTEAFF.

The CDR3 DNA sequence: TGTGCCAGCAGCTTAGTCACAGGGAGCTCCTACGAGCAGTACTTC. Residues: CASSLVTGSSYEQYF. V usage is TRBV11-2 and J usage is TRBJ2-7; D perhaps matches TRBD1 (6 bases). The CDR3 loop spans 15 amino acids. Trimming removed 1 base from V and 0 bases from J, with 10 bases in between. Germline assignment: CDR1 SGHAT and CDR2 FQNNGV. Looking up the rest from reference TRBV11-2 and TRBJ2-7 gives the full variable domain: EAGVAQSPRYKIIEKRQSVAFWCNPISGHATLYWYQQILGQGPKLLIQFQNNGVVDDSQLPKDRFSAERLKGVDSTLKIQPAKLEDSAVYLCASSLVTGSSYEQYFGPGTRLTVT.

The chain has TRBV7-9 and TRBJ1-2; the D gene is possibly TRBD1 (5 bases). The CDR3 loop spans 12 amino acids. V lost 10 bases and J 6 bases, leaving 15 bases between the germline ends. CDR1 SEHNR and CDR2 FQNEAQ come from the germline V gene (reference sequence). The CDR3 DNA follows: TGTGCCATCGGGGGGGGACCAAATGGCTACACCTTC. Amino acid sequence: CAIGGGPNGYTF.